What follows is one T cell receptor (beta chain) and its context. Its antigen is still unknown. No base quality values were provided; no much bigger clone lies one nucleotide off. The cohort comprised several hundred healthy bone marrow donors. At the time of sampling, every cohort member was nominally healthy, though immune exposures that went unrecorded were likely present. The donor was CMV seronegative and belonged to the group of around 400 seronegative cohort members. A peripheral blood sample was provided by each donor, and peripheral blood mononuclear cells were used for TCR beta sequencing. Genomic DNA was extracted from the blood cell samples with the Qiagen DNeasy Blood Extraction Kit. Libraries were constructed by the immunoSEQ multiplex PCR assay. A mixture of 60 forward primers for TCR Vbeta segments and 13 reverse primers for TCR Jbeta segments was used in the multiplex PCR. The CDR3 region of rearranged TCR beta genes was amplified from genomic DNA by a multiplex PCR assay. Amplified TCR beta libraries were sequenced as 87-base-pair reads on the Illumina HiSeq System. The authors' analysis ran thus. In a later analysis, some 80 million unique TCR beta chains were counted across the roughly 700 repertoires, and approximately 11 million of these chains were shared by at least two donors. Raw reads were error-corrected and collapsed into unique sequences by a nearest-neighbor algorithm in which closely related sequences were merged to remove PCR and sequencing errors. V, D and J gene segments were assigned by aligning CDR3 sequences to IMGT reference sequences. For a sequence to be retained, a match of at least six nucleotides was required to both a V gene segment and a J gene segment. Rearrangements were called productive when the CDR3 lacked stop codons and stayed in frame with V and J; all others were non-productive. CDR3 was defined according to IMGT convention as the region running from the second conserved V-encoded cysteine to the conserved J-encoded phenylalanine. The earlier analysis of 550 to 650 of the donors excluded any sequence lacking an unambiguous match to a single V gene segment. In an earlier analysis of approximately 550 of the donors, V segments were called functional above 56.7% productive rearrangements and were called segregating when the between-donor standard deviation exceeded 5%. A statistical classification framework was built for diagnosing cytomegalovirus status from the catalog of TCR beta chain sequences. V and J gene assignment, in a later analysis, came from comparing TCR nucleotide sequences with IMGT/GENE-DB human TR gene sequences. Using the TCRdist pipeline, a later analysis assigned CDR3 sequences along with most-parsimonious VDJ recombination scenarios. In a later analysis, each TCR beta chain was defined by its CDR3 amino acid sequence together with its V-gene family, and reads without a unique V-gene family were excluded. A later analysis removed 592 highly shared, low-generation-probability nucleotide sequences to deal with suspected cross-contamination and a sequencing artifact. In a later analysis, a clonal expansion index for each public chain was calculated from normalized within-repertoire ranks of inferred template counts. Generation probabilities in a later analysis came from a VDJ recombination model fitted to out-of-frame rearrangements, and those results were checked against IGoR. In a later analysis, TCR-TCR, TCR-HLA and TCR-CMV co-occurrence was scored with hypergeometric tests, and a repertoire-size bias correction was applied to TCR pairs. False discovery rates were estimated in a later analysis by permuting HLA or CMV assignments 20 times. In a later analysis, co-occurring TCRs were grouped using DBSCAN, and TCRdist sequence similarity was added for clustering within HLA-allele-positive subsets. Repertoires with fewer than 30,000 or more than 120,000 public chains were left out of co-occurrence clustering, as were five repertoires with anomalous nucleotide sharing. Drawn from immuneACCESS, this table holds only the in-frame rearrangements with V and J called that TCRdb kept. Clones are partly lost; checked studies trace under half to an unresolved V gene and leave the rest unexplained. From that table come the V and J calls and clone size; the DNA was used to work out D and trimming. This sample holds about 160,000 clones; 70% to 80% were observed only once. The top ten clones comprise about 1.5% of the sample.

The sample belongs to a study of cytomegalovirus exposure and HLA in healthy donors (dated by TCRdb to about 2017). Background on the whole study: In an earlier analysis of 450 to 750 of the donors, 250 to 350 Gb of sequence data and 117 million unique TCR beta sequences from about 190 million T cells were reported. An early release that covered about 600 HLA-typed donors contained around 330 gigabases of sequencing data and tens of millions of unique TCR sequences. The genetic ancestry cluster associated with self-reported Caucasian donors included about 84% of the 398 genotyped donors. The study aimed to test whether signatures of past pathogen exposure could be identified by cataloging public T cell receptors. The study used immunosequencing to profile the T cell repertoires of approximately 650 subjects and linked those repertoires to cytomegalovirus serostatus. In addition to the first cohort of hundreds of subjects, a separate validation cohort of over 90 different subjects was used. The study combined high-throughput TCR immunosequencing, statistical association of individual TCRs with disease status, and machine learning to predict cytomegalovirus infection status. In a later analysis, previously published TCR beta repertoires from some 640 donors were re-analyzed and high-resolution HLA genotyping was added so that TCR occurrence patterns could be studied. Rather than drawing on any new phenotypic data, the later analysis identified candidate immune exposures from TCR beta sequences and the way those sequences occurred across donors. An earlier analysis of roughly 580 of the donors used high-throughput TCR beta sequencing to judge whether each TCR beta V gene segment behaved as functional or pseudogenic. Donor age, sex, ethnicity and CMV serostatus were compiled alongside the repertoire data. Genome-wide SNP genotypes for about three fifths of the 666 donors were used in a later genetic analysis, which treated that subset as a discovery cohort. Every discovery cohort repertoire had been produced on one sequencing platform. Class I and class II HLA loci were covered by the typing at four-digit resolution. Typing coverage differed by locus: A, B, C, DRB1 and DQB1 were typed in roughly 620-630 donors, DQA1 in approximately 520, DPA1 in 600 to 610, and DPB1 in just under 480. About 5 DR-DQ haplotypes were handled as single units for association and clustering, since linkage in the cohort was strong. Among approximately 370 genotyped donors of the cohort, an average of around 220,000 unique TCR beta nucleotide sequences was sequenced per donor, of which 15% to 20% were non-productive. Study-wide findings and limitations: The earlier analysis of fewer than 750 of the donors excluded some 15 rarely observed V segments, including chromosome 9 orphons, because counts were too low. When HLA alleles, especially DR and DQ, strongly co-occurred, TCR associations were difficult to assign to individual alleles. In vitro tests confirmed that a few of the cytomegalovirus-associated TCR beta chains recognize cytomegalovirus antigens. For the cohort, immune exposure information was limited to CMV serostatus. An earlier analysis of 587 of the donors showed that most TCR beta V segments appeared in productive rearrangements either about 90% or about 30% of the time, which broadly matched IMGT annotations. A further reported finding was that TCR beta sequences accurately predicted the HLA-A and HLA-B alleles for most subjects in the first cohort. A later genetic analysis associated a missense DCLRE1C variant with V-gene and J-gene trimming of TCR beta chains, and an independent cohort replicated the association. Several of the top co-occurrence clusters appeared to be linked to parvovirus B19, influenza, CMV and Epstein-Barr virus, according to a later analysis. Because HLA typing was missing for some donors at each locus, association tests included only the typed subset. The classifier was reported to diagnose cytomegalovirus status with high specificity and sensitivity in both the original cohort and the validation cohort. Correlated functional status among segregating V segments might be attributable to linkage disequilibrium, but an unknown experimental factor could not be ruled out. A later analysis found that HLA-associated TCR beta chains were more clonally expanded and had lower generation probabilities than equally common non-associated chains. Presence/absence analyses assumed roughly uniform sequencing depth across donors, an assumption that may not hold. Most CMV-associated TCR beta chains appeared to be HLA-restricted in a later analysis, and the HLA associations seemed to be driven largely by CMV exposure. In a later analysis, about 16,000 TCR beta sequences were associated with specific HLA alleles at a false discovery rate of 0.05. In a later analysis, TCR association rates were found to vary across HLA loci, with the most associated TCRs seen for DRB1 alleles and the fewest for HLA-C alleles. Some IMGT-functional V segments, including TRBV6-2 and TRBV6-3, could not be told apart with the 87-base-pair reads, so those segments were excluded. According to the authors, the approach could potentially be generalized to other disease states and immunological phenotypes. The study listed around 160 TCR beta chains as associated with cytomegalovirus. Across donors, most TCR sequences were observed very rarely, whereas some public TCRs were present in many individuals. Compared with the 666-donor mean, donors in an Asian-associated ancestry cluster had fewer N-insertions in productive TCRs, according to a later genetic analysis. A cluster of highly shared sequence variants was judged likely to be a technical artifact of the sequencing pipeline. This cohort had only TCR beta chains sequenced, and the lack of alpha or paired-chain data limited which features could be detected.

The cysteine opens and the phenylalanine closes a CDR3 of 16 amino acids. The DNA shown is the 48-base CDR3, in frame from base 1. The rearrangement combines TRBV21-1 with TRBJ2-6; the table's TRBD2 call for D was not verified on the DNA. TRBV21-1 is listed as a pseudogene. The TCR was taken from a male donor in good health and CMV-seronegative. Specimen: PBMCs. The CDR3 here reads CASSSPAVSGANVLTF. Here is the DNA: TGTGCCAGCAGCTCGCCAGCGGTCTCTGGGGCCAACGTCCTGACTTTC.